This entry describes one T cell receptor beta chain. Antigen specificity is unknown. PCR amplification relied on 60 Vbeta primers (plus 13 Jbeta primers). Repertoires were generated with immunoSEQ multiplex PCR, while TCRdb's copy carries only in-frame clones and drops some. The sample includes almost 200,000 clones, 65% to 90% seen only once; the top ten take around 2.3%. Germline loops: CDR1 SGHAT, CDR2 FQNNGV. The CDR3 loop spans 15 amino acids. V lost 3 bases to trimming and J lost 2 bases, with 14 bases between them. Regarding donors, all were healthy bone marrow donors. The data are from a study of cytomegalovirus exposure and HLA in healthy donors. Notes on the study in general: A later analysis linked 15,000 to 20,000 TCR beta sequences to HLA alleles at 0.05 false discovery rate. Earlier analysis yielded a pattern in which most TCR beta V segments were productive about 90% or about 30% of the time. Reports showed the classifier diagnosing cytomegalovirus status with high specificity and sensitivity.

The sequence was obtained from a woman in her fifties or sixties in good health and CMV-seronegative. Material for sequencing was PBMCs. The chain carries TRBV11-2 and TRBJ2-7; possible D gene TRBD1, 6 bases. In DNA, the CDR3 is TGTGCCAGCAGCTTTCACAGGGTGGATCCCTACGAGCAGTACTTC. Protein: CASSFHRVDPYEQYF.